This T cell receptor beta chain was recovered during a study of blood T cell repertoires in COVID-19. This clone was counted at least ten times. The participants were between about 18 and 90 years old and came from some 23 US areas. This CDR3 contains 14 residues. Trimming pared 2 bases from V and 6 bases from J, leaving 11 bases between. Per germline, CDR1 SGHRS and CDR2 YFSETQ. Original data processing: Estimation of nucleated cell counts relied on the amplification of reference gene primers. The table came from immunoSEQ multiplex PCR; TCRdb's copy has only in-frame clones and leaves some out. V, J and clone size are those of that table, while D and trimming were read from the DNA. The sample comprises hundreds of thousands of clones, 85% to 90% of which are singletons, and 1.5% to 2% rests with the top ten.

The specimen was PBMCs or T cells enriched from blood (not recorded which). The V and J genes are TRBV5-1 and TRBJ2-2; perhaps TRBD2 as D (5 bases). This receptor was obtained from a middle-aged man who had recovered from COVID-19. CDR3 sequence: CASSFATTAGELFF. CDR3 DNA sequence: TGCGCCAGCAGCTTTGCGACTACCGCCGGGGAGCTGTTTTTT.